A selection of T cell receptor beta chains follows, all from one sample in a study of human T cells and chemical hapten exposure. TCRdb reprocessed the RACE reads with MiXCR, giving one entry per CDR3 protein. Among roughly 380,000 distinct CDR3 sequences listed, approximately 5.1% were seen once. This specimen consisted of whole blood, obtained in connection with sensitization to the hapten diphenylcyclopropenone (DPC). These TCRs come from a woman between 45 and 60 years old with alopecia areata. Some clones in this sample may be carry-over from other donors' samples. The CDR3 runs from the conserved cysteine through the conserved F or W. Fields, in order: V gene, D gene, J gene, clone size, CDR3 protein, CDR3 DNA. D genes are given only for firm matches. Clone sizes are given selectively: once, few, many, or a class where the clone is expanded.

v_call: TRBV27
d_call: TRBD1
j_call: TRBJ2-1
clone_size: many
cdr3_aa: CASSFGHLTGAYNEQFF
cdr3_nt: TGTGCCAGCAGTTTTGGTCATTTGACAGGGGCCTACAATGAGCAGTTCTTC

v_call: TRBV27
d_call: TRBD1
j_call: TRBJ2-7
clone_size: few
cdr3_aa: CASSRTGTGLSYEQYF
cdr3_nt: TGTGCCAGCAGCCGAACCGGGACAGGCCTATCCTACGAGCAGTACTTC

v_call: TRBV2
d_call: NA
j_call: TRBJ1-6
clone_size: many
cdr3_aa: CASRETGLYNSPLHF
cdr3_nt: TGTGCCAGCAGGGAAACAGGACTCTATAATTCACCCCTCCACTTT

v_call: TRBV3-1
d_call: NA
j_call: TRBJ2-7
clone_size: few
cdr3_aa: CASSHPISYEQYF
cdr3_nt: TGTGCCAGCAGCCACCCCATTTCCTACGAGCAGTACTTC

v_call: TRBV2
d_call: NA
j_call: TRBJ1-1
clone_size: many
cdr3_aa: CASSEGEAFF
cdr3_nt: TGTGCCAGCAGTGAAGGTGAAGCTTTCTTT

v_call: TRBV10-3
d_call: NA
j_call: TRBJ2-4
clone_size: many
cdr3_aa: CAISYPGHPKNIQYF
cdr3_nt: TGTGCCATCAGCTACCCGGGACACCCAAAAAACATTCAGTACTTC

v_call: TRBV27
d_call: NA
j_call: TRBJ1-5
clone_size: NA
cdr3_aa: CASQPWGGSFTDQPQHF
cdr3_nt: TGTGCCAGCCAGCCTTGGGGGGGGAGTTTTACGGATCAGCCCCAGCATTTT

v_call: TRBV29-1
d_call: TRBD1
j_call: TRBJ1-3
clone_size: few
cdr3_aa: CSPWKPRQGPGNTIYF
cdr3_nt: TGCAGCCCCTGGAAACCGAGACAGGGACCTGGAAACACCATATATTTT

v_call: TRBV29-1
d_call: TRBD1
j_call: TRBJ2-1
clone_size: many
cdr3_aa: CSGQGAYNEQFF
cdr3_nt: TGCAGCGGACAGGGGGCCTACAATGAGCAGTTCTTC

v_call: TRBV10-2
d_call: TRBD1
j_call: TRBJ2-5
clone_size: few
cdr3_aa: CASRRQGDLQETQYF
cdr3_nt: TGCGCCAGCAGAAGACAGGGGGACCTTCAAGAGACCCAGTACTTC

v_call: TRBV15
d_call: NA
j_call: TRBJ2-1
clone_size: NA
cdr3_aa: CATSREAGSPYNEQFF
cdr3_nt: TGTGCCACCAGCAGAGAAGCAGGGTCTCCCTACAATGAGCAGTTCTTC

v_call: TRBV20-1
d_call: NA
j_call: TRBJ1-6
clone_size: many
cdr3_aa: CSAGRRGNYNSPLHF
cdr3_nt: TGCAGTGCAGGTCGGCGGGGTAACTATAATTCACCCCTCCACTTT

v_call: TRBV7-6
d_call: NA
j_call: TRBJ2-5
clone_size: few
cdr3_aa: CASSVRQHQETQYF
cdr3_nt: TGTGCCAGCAGCGTAAGACAACACCAAGAGACCCAGTACTTC

v_call: TRBV20-1
d_call: TRBD2
j_call: TRBJ2-3
clone_size: many
cdr3_aa: CSAREIAGSQDTQYF
cdr3_nt: TGCAGTGCTAGAGAGATAGCGGGATCTCAAGATACGCAGTATTTT

v_call: TRBV3-1
d_call: TRBD2
j_call: TRBJ2-3
clone_size: few
cdr3_aa: CASSQVPSGVASTDTQYF
cdr3_nt: TGTGCCAGCAGCCAGGTTCCTAGCGGGGTCGCTAGCACAGATACGCAGTATTTT

v_call: TRBV29-1
d_call: NA
j_call: TRBJ2-3
clone_size: many
cdr3_aa: CSVIGGPRTDTQYF
cdr3_nt: TGCAGCGTTATCGGCGGCCCCCGCACAGATACGCAGTATTTT

v_call: TRBV29-1
d_call: NA
j_call: TRBJ2-5
clone_size: NA
cdr3_aa: CSGLSNQETQYF
cdr3_nt: TGCAGCGGGTTAAGCAACCAAGAGACCCAGTACTTC

v_call: TRBV3-1
d_call: NA
j_call: TRBJ2-1
clone_size: many
cdr3_aa: CASSQSDSRNEQFF
cdr3_nt: TGTGCCAGCAGCCAATCCGACAGTAGGAATGAGCAGTTCTTC

v_call: TRBV3-1
d_call: TRBD1
j_call: TRBJ2-7
clone_size: many
cdr3_aa: CASSGRTGTYEQYF
cdr3_nt: TGTGCCAGCAGCGGACGGACAGGTACCTACGAGCAGTACTTC

v_call: TRBV12-5
d_call: NA
j_call: TRBJ1-1
clone_size: NA
cdr3_aa: CASGLVRGERAFF
cdr3_nt: TGTGCTAGTGGTTTGGTACGGGGGGAACGAGCTTTCTTT

v_call: TRBV5-1
d_call: NA
j_call: TRBJ1-5
clone_size: NA
cdr3_aa: CASSLEGSGNQPQHF
cdr3_nt: TGCGCCAGCAGCTTAGAGGGTTCCGGCAATCAGCCCCAGCATTTT

v_call: TRBV27
d_call: TRBD1
j_call: TRBJ2-3
clone_size: NA
cdr3_aa: CASSLWTGSTDTQYF
cdr3_nt: TGTGCCAGCAGTCTCTGGACAGGTAGCACAGATACGCAGTATTTT